The T cell receptor beta chain described here comes from a study of T cell repertoires in cytomegalovirus infection. TCRdb re-called the reads through MiXCR, storing one row per CDR3 protein. The sample carries 560,000 or so distinct CDR3 sequences, 15% to 20% recorded once. CDR1 is SGDLS, CDR2 YYNGEE, per germline. The CDR3 sequence is 13 residues long. V was shortened by 0 bases and J by 6 bases, with 10 bases between the two germline ends. Source material: CD8+ T cells from PBMCs. V gene TRBV9 combines with J gene TRBJ2-7, with D possibly being TRBD2 (5 bases). The source is a human donor in good health (CMV status not recorded). Some clones in this sample may be carry-over from other donors' samples. This CDR3 is CASSVATRGEQYF. CDR3 sequence (DNA): TGTGCCAGCAGCGTAGCAACCCGGGGCGAGCAGTACTTC.